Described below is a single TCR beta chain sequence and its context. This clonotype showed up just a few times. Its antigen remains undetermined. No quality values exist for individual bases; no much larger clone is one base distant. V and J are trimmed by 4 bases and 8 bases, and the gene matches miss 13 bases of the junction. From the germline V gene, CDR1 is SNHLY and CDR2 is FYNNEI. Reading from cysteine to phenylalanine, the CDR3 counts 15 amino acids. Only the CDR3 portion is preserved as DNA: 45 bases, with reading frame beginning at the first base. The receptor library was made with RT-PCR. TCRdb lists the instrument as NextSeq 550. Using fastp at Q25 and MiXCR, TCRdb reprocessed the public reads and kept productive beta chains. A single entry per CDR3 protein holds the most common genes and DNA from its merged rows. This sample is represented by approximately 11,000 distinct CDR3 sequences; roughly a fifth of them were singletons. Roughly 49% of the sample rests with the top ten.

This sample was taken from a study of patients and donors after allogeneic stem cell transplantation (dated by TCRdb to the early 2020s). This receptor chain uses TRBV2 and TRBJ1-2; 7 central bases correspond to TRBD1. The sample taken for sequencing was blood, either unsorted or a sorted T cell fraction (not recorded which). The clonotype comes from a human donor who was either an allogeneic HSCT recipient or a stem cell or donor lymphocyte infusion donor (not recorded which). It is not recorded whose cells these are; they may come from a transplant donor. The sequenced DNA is TGTGCCAGCAGTGGCCAACAGGGGTTGCTTGGCGGCTACACCTTC. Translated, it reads CASSGQQGLLGGYTF.